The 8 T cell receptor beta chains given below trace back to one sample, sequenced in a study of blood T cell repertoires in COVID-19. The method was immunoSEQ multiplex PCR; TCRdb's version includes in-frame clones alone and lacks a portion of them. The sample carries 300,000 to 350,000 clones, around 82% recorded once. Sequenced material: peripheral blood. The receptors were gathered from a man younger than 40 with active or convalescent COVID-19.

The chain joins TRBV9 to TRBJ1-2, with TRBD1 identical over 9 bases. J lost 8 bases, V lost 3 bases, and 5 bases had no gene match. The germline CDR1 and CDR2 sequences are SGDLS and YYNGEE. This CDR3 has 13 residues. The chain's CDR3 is CASSAQGAGGYTF. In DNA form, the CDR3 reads TGTGCCAGCAGCGCACAGGGGGCAGGGGGCTACACCTTC.

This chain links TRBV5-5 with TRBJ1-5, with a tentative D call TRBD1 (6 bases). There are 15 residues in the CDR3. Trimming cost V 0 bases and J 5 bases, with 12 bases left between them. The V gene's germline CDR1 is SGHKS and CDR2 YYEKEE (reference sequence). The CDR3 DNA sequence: TGTGCCAGCAGCTTGGATTGGACAGTTTATCAGCCCCAGCATTTT. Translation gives CASSLDWTVYQPQHF.

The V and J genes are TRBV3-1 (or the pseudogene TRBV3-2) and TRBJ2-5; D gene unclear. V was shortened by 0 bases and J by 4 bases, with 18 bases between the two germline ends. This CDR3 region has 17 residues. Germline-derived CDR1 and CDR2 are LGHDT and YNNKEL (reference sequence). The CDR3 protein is CASSQDVSPPRRETQYF. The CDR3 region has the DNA TGTGCCAGCAGCCAAGATGTTAGCCCCCCCCGGCGAGAGACCCAGTACTTC.

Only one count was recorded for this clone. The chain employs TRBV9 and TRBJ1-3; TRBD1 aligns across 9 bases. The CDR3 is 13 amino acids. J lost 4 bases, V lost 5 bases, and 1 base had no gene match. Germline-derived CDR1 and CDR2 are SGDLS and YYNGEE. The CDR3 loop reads CASSGTGGNTIYF. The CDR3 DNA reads TGTGCCAGCAGTGGGACAGGGGGAAACACCATATATTTT.

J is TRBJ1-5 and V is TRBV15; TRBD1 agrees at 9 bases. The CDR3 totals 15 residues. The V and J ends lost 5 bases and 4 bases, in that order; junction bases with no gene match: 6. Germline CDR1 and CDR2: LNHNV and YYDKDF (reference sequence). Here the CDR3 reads CATSRPGQGNQPQHF. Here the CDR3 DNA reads TGTGCCACCAGCCGCCCGGGACAGGGTAATCAGCCCCAGCATTTT.

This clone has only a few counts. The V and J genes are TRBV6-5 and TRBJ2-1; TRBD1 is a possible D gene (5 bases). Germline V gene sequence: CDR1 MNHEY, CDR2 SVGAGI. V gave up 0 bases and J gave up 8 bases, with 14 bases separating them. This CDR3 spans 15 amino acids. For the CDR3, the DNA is TGTGCCAGCAGTTACTCGGGGCAGGGTATCCATGAGCAGTTCTTC. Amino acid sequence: CASSYSGQGIHEQFF.

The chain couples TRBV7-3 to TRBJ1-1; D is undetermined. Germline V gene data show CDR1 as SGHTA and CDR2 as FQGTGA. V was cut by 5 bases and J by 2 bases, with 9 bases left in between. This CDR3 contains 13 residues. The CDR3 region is CASSPSVNTEAFF. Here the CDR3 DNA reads TGTGCCAGCAGCCCCTCGGTAAACACTGAAGCTTTCTTT.

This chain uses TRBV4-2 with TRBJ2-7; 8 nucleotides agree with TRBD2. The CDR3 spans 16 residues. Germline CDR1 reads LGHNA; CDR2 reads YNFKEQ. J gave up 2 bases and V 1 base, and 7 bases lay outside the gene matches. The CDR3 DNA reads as TGTGCCAGCAGCCAAGGTAGTAGCGGGGTGACCTACGAGCAGTACTTC. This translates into CASSQGSSGVTYEQYF.